Following are 12 T cell receptor beta chains from one sample sequenced in a study of T cells in Graves' hyperthyroidism and ophthalmopathy. TCR beta CDR3 regions were amplified from RNA transcripts. TCR CDR3 underwent first-round RT-PCR with the HTBI primer set. One entry per CDR3 protein results from TCRdb running MiXCR on the multiplex PCR reads. Among 300,000 to 450,000 distinct CDR3 sequences, less than 15% were seen once, and the ten largest hold 9.2%. Sequencing input: blood. Every receptor here comes from a woman under 30 with Graves' hyperthyroidism.

As to this clonotype: One end of the junction does not line up with germline, which may come from a read error. This chain connects TRBV18 to TRBJ1-1, with D perhaps matching TRBD1 (5 bases). Germline V gene sequence: CDR1 KGHSH, CDR2 LQKENI. The CDR3 totals 14 residues. CDR3 nucleotide sequence: TGTGCCGGCTCACCAAGACAGACGAACACTGAAGCTTTCTTT. This translates into CAGSPRQTNTEAFF.

This clonotype came up a few times. This chain links TRBV11-2 with TRBJ2-2, with D maybe TRBD2 (5 bases). Germline assignment: CDR1 SGHAT and CDR2 FQNNGV. This CDR3 has 15 residues. Trimming took off 0 bases at V and 4 bases at J, with 9 bases between the two ends. CDR3 loop: CASSLDQRVTGELFF. In DNA, the CDR3 is TGTGCCAGCAGCTTAGATCAGAGGGTCACCGGGGAGCTGTTTTTT.

This clonotype was recorded at least ten times. The CDR3 DNA reads TGCAGTGCTAGGGCCGCAGAAGAGACCCAGTACTTC. Its translation is CSARAAEETQYF. The chain recombines TRBV20-1 with TRBJ2-5, with D hard to call. Trimming took off 3 bases at V and 3 bases at J, with 8 bases between the two ends. CDR3 length: 12 amino acids. The germline CDR1 and CDR2 sequences are DFQATT and SNEGSKA (reference sequence).

This clonotype was detected ten times or more. The chain carries TRBV2 and TRBJ2-5; D not certain. Trimming pared 2 bases from V and 4 bases from J, leaving 11 bases between. Germline V lookup: CDR1 SNHLY, CDR2 FYNNEI. This CDR3 is 14 amino acids long. The CDR3 protein is CASSEHLNLETQYF. CDR3 nucleotides: TGTGCCAGCAGTGAACACCTGAACTTAGAGACCCAGTACTTC.

This clonotype came up many times. This chain joins TRBV20-1 and TRBJ2-7, with D tentatively TRBD1 (8 bases). The V gene's germline CDR1 is DFQATT and CDR2 SNEGSKA (reference sequence). This CDR3 has 14 residues. V was cut by 6 bases and J by 3 bases, with 18 bases left in between. DNA for the CDR3: TGCAGTGCCCAGGGGGCGGGAGTTGACTACGAGCAGTACTTC. This encodes CSAQGAGVDYEQYF.

This clonotype was detected many times. V usage is TRBV29-1 and J usage is TRBJ2-1; no clear D. V lost 4 bases, J lost 4 bases, and 11 bases lay in between. The CDR3 totals 13 residues. CDR1 and CDR2 (germline): SQVTM, ANQGSEA. CDR3 region: CSVVDGVYNEQFF. For the CDR3, the DNA is TGCAGCGTTGTGGATGGGGTTTACAATGAGCAGTTCTTC.

The chain combines TRBV27 with TRBJ2-1; D is unresolved. Germline V lookup: CDR1 MNHEY, CDR2 SMNVEV (reference sequence). The CDR3 length is 12 residues. The CDR3 nucleotides read TGTGCTACTCGGACCTCCTACAATGAGCAGTTCTTC. This sequence encodes CATRTSYNEQFF.

V and J are TRBV7-9 and TRBJ1-3; TRBD1 aligns across 9 bases. CDR1 and CDR2 (germline): SEHNR, FQNEAQ (reference sequence). The CDR3 spans 17 residues. Losses at the gene ends were 3 bases for V and 0 bases for J; bases not matched to a gene: 6. The DNA of the CDR3 is TGTGCCAGCAGCTTCTGGTGGACAGGGGTCTCTGGAAACACCATATATTTT. Translating it yields CASSFWWTGVSGNTIYF.

This clonotype was detected many times. V usage is TRBV20-1 and J usage is TRBJ2-7; 8 bases map to TRBD2. This CDR3 is built from 15 residues. The V and J ends lost 6 bases and 0 bases, in that order; junction bases with no gene match: 10. Germline CDR1 and CDR2: DFQATT and SNEGSKA (reference sequence). This CDR3 reads CSAKSSGFSSYEQYF. CDR3 nucleotide sequence: TGCAGTGCCAAATCTAGCGGGTTTAGCTCCTACGAGCAGTACTTC.

This clonotype was found many times. The genes are TRBV6-1 and TRBJ1-2; D is uncertain. Per the germline V gene, CDR1 is MNHNS and CDR2 is SASEGT. V shed 4 bases and J shed 4 bases, with 13 bases lying between them. CDR3 size: 14 residues. Written as DNA, the CDR3 is TGTGCCAGCAGTGCCGAGAGTCGTATCTATGGCTACACCTTC. It yields the protein CASSAESRIYGYTF.

The gene calls are TRBV12-3 or TRBV12-4 and TRBJ2-4; D might be TRBD1 (6 bases). This CDR3 spans 16 amino acids. Trimming took off 5 bases at V and 2 bases at J, with 16 bases between the two ends. CDR3: CASSKQGRPTKNIQYF. In nucleotides, the CDR3 is TGTGCCAGCAGTAAACAGGGACGGCCTACCAAAAACATTCAGTACTTC.

This clonotype was observed at least ten times. The chain joins TRBV5-1 to TRBJ2-3; D is uncertain. Germline V CDR1 and CDR2: SGHRS, YFSETQ. Trimming cost V 0 bases and J 0 bases, with 8 bases left between them. The CDR3 length is 15 residues. Here the CDR3 reads CASSLAQTSTDTQYF. In DNA form, the CDR3 reads TGCGCCAGCAGCTTGGCACAGACTAGCACAGATACGCAGTATTTT. Based on the CDR3 plus reference TRBV5-1 and TRBJ2-3, the full variable domain is KAGVTQTPRYLIKTRGQQVTLSCSPISGHRSVSWYQQTPGQGLQFLFEYFSETQRNKGNFPGRFSGRQFSNSRSEMNVSTLELGDSALYLCASSLAQTSTDTQYFGPGTRLTVL.